These 5 T cell receptor beta chains were sequenced from one sample in a study of response to subunit inactivated influenza vaccine. TCRdb itself ran the RT-PCR reads through MiXCR, one entry per CDR3 protein. Altogether around 600,000 distinct CDR3 sequences are present, roughly 10% being singletons, with the ten largest covering 8% to 13%. This sample also appeared in a second study, on T cells expressing NK-cell markers. Per that paper: The TCR beta cDNA came from 5'RACE template switching with UMIs.

Sequencing was performed on PBMCs from blood, taken on the day of vaccination. The receptors here all came from a man in his forties or fifties who received an inactivated influenza vaccine.

V is TRBV25-1 and J is TRBJ2-7; 10 bases fit TRBD2. CDR3 length: 15 amino acids. Germline V gene data show CDR1 as MGHDK and CDR2 as SYGVNS. Trimming removed 8 bases from V and 2 bases from J; junction bases left unmatched: 9. The CDR3 nucleotides are TGTGCCAGCGGACCGACTAGCGGGCTTACCTACGAGCAGTACTTC. It specifies CASGPTSGLTYEQYF.

The J gene is TRBJ2-6, the V gene TRBV12-3 or TRBV12-4; D gene uncertain. V was trimmed by 1 base and J by 5 bases, leaving 9 bases between them. The CDR3 consists of 15 residues. The CDR3 sequence is CASSLVPRRANVLTF. In DNA, the CDR3 is TGTGCCAGCAGTTTAGTTCCCCGCAGGGCCAACGTCCTGACTTTC.

A few counts support this clonotype. The chain joins TRBV12-3 or TRBV12-4 to TRBJ2-5; the D gene could be TRBD1 or TRBD2 (5 bases each). This CDR3 has 15 amino acids. The V end lost 5 bases, the J end lost 3 bases, and 16 bases lay between the germline ends. The CDR3 DNA reads as TGTGCCAGCAGTGCCGCCGGGACGGAGAAAGAGACCCAGTACTTC. This sequence encodes CASSAAGTEKETQYF.

This chain connects TRBV4-3 to TRBJ2-5; a weak D match, TRBD2 (6 bases). Germline-derived CDR1 and CDR2 are LGHNA and YSLEER. The length of the CDR3 is 14 residues. V lost 1 base, J lost 5 bases, and 11 bases lay in between. The DNA for the CDR3 is TGCGCCAGCAGCCAAGCCGGGAGTTGGGAGACCCAGTACTTC. Translated: CASSQAGSWETQYF.

This clonotype was seen at least ten times. V usage is TRBV7-2 and J usage is TRBJ2-3, with 10 bases aligning to TRBD2. V shed 5 bases, J shed 8 bases, and the junction held 10 bases outside the gene matches. Germline CDR1 and CDR2: SGHTA and FQGNSA. The CDR3 runs 15 residues. DNA of the CDR3: TGTGCCAGCAGCCCCCAAGCGGGAGGGGGGGGTACGCAGTATTTT. Protein: CASSPQAGGGGTQYF.